The 2 T cell receptor beta chains in this list originate from one sample, sequenced in a study of blood T cell repertoires in COVID-19. The table came from immunoSEQ multiplex PCR; TCRdb's copy has only in-frame clones and leaves some out. The data show 430,000 or so clones, 70% to 90% seen once. What was sequenced was PBMCs or T cells enriched from blood (not recorded which). The source of these receptors is a woman under 30 who had been exposed to COVID-19.

CDR3 loop: CASSPYTGVNEQYF. The CDR3 nucleotides are TGTGCCAGCAGCCCTTATACGGGGGTTAACGAGCAGTACTTC. The V and J genes are TRBV3-1 (or the pseudogene TRBV3-2) and TRBJ2-7, with D perhaps TRBD2 (6 bases). Germline V gives CDR1 LGHDT, CDR2 YNNKEL (reference sequence). Trimming removed 4 bases at V and 5 bases at J, with 15 bases between. The CDR3 contains 14 residues.

The V gene is TRBV15, the J gene TRBJ1-1; no clear D. Germline loops: CDR1 LNHNV, CDR2 YYDKDF (reference sequence). This CDR3 spans 15 amino acids. The V and J ends lost 3 bases and 3 bases respectively, with 14 bases between them. This chain's CDR3 is CATSSHLGADTEAFF. In DNA, the CDR3 is TGTGCCACCAGCAGTCACCTGGGTGCGGACACTGAAGCTTTCTTT.